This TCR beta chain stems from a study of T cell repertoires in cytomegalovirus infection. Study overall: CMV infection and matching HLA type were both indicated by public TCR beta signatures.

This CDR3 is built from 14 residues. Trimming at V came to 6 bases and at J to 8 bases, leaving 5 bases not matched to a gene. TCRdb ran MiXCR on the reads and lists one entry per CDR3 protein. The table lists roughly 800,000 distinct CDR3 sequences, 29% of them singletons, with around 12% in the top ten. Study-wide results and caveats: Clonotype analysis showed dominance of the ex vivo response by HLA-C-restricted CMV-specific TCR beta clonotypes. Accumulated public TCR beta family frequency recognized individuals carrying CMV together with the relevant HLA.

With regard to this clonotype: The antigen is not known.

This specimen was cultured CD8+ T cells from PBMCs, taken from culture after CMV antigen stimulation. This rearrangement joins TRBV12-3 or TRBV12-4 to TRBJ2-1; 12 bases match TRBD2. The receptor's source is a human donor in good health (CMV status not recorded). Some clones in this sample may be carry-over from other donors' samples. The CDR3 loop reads CASSPSGGAHEQFF. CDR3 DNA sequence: TGTGCCAGCAGCCCTAGCGGGGGGGCCCATGAGCAGTTCTTC.